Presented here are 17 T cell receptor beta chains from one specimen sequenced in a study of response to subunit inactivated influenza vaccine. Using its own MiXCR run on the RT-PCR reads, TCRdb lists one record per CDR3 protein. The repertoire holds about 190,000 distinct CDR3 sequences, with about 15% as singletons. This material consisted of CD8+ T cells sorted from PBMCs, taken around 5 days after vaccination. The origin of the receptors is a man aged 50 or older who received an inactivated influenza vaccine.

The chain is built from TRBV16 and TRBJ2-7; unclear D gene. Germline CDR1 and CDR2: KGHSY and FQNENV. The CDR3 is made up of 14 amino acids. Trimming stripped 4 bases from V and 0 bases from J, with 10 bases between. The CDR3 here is CASSPTLYSYEQYF. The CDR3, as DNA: TGTGCCAGCAGCCCGACTCTATACTCCTACGAGCAGTACTTC.

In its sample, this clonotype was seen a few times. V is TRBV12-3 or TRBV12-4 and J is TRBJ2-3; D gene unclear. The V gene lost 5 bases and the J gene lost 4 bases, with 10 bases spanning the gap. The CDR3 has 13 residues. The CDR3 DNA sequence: TGTGCCAGCAGTCCGGCCATATCAGATACGCAGTATTTT. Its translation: CASSPAISDTQYF.

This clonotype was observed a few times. The CDR3 DNA follows: TGTGCCAGCAGCGGCTCCGATGAGAACACCGGGGAGCTGTTTTTT. Protein sequence: CASSGSDENTGELFF. This chain joins TRBV5-6 and TRBJ2-2; unclear D gene. V lost 4 bases and J lost 1, with 11 bases in between. This CDR3 contains 15 residues. Looked up from germline, CDR1 is SGHDT and CDR2 is YYEEEE.

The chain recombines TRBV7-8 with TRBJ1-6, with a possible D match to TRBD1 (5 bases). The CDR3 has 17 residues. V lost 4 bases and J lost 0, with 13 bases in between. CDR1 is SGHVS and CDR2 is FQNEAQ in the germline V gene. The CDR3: CASSSWGPSSYNSPLHF. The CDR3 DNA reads TGTGCCAGCAGCTCCTGGGGACCGAGCTCCTATAATTCACCCCTCCACTTT.

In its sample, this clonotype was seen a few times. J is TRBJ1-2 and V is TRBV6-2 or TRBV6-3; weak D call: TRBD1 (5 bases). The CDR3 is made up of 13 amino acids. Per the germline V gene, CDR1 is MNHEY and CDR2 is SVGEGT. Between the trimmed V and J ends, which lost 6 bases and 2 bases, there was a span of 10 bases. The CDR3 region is CASRGTDNYGYTF. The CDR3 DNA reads TGTGCCAGCAGGGGGACGGACAACTATGGCTACACCTTC.

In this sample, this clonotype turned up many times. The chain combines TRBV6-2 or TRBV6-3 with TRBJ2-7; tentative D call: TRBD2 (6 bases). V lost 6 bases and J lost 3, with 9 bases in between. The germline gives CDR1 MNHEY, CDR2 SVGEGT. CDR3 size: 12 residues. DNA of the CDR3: TGTGCCAGCAGCCGGGAGTTCTACGAGCAGTACTTC. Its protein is CASSREFYEQYF.

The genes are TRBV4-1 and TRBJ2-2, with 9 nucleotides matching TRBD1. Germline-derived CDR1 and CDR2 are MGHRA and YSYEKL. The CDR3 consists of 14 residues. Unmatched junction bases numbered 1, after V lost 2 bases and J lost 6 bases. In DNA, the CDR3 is TGCGCCAGCAGCCAAACAGGGGGCCCCGGGGAGCTGTTTTTT. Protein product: CASSQTGGPGELFF.

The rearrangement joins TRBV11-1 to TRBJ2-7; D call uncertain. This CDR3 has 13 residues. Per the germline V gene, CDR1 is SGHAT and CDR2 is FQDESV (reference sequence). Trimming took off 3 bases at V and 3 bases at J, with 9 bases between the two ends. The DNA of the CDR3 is TGTGCCAGCAGCTTTGGGGTTGGCTACGAGCAGTACTTC. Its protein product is CASSFGVGYEQYF.

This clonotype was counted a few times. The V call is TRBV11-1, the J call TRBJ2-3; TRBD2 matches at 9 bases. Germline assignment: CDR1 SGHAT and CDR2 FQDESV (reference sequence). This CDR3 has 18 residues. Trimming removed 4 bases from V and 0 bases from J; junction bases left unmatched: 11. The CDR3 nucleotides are TGTGCCAGCAGCTGGGGAGCGAGACTAGCGGAGAGCACAGATACGCAGTATTTT. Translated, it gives CASSWGARLAESTDTQYF.

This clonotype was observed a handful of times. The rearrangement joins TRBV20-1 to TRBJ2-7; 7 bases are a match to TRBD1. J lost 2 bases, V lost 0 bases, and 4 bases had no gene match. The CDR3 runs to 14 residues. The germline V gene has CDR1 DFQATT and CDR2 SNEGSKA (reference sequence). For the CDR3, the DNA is TGCAGTGCTAGAGAGGGACAGACGACCTACGAGCAGTACTTC. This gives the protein CSAREGQTTYEQYF.

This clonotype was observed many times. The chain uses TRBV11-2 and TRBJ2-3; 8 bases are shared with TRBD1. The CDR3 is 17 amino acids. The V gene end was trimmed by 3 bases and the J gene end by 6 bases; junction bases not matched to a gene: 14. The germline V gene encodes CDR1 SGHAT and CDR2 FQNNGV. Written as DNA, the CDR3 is TGTGCCAGCAGCTTGTATTCTCTCTCAGGGGGCTTTGATACGCAGTATTTT. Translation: CASSLYSLSGGFDTQYF.

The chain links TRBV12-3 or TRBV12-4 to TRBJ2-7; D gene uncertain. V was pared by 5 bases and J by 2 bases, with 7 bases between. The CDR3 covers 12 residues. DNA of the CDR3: TGTGCCAGCAGTGCGTCACCCTACGAGCAGTACTTC. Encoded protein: CASSASPYEQYF.

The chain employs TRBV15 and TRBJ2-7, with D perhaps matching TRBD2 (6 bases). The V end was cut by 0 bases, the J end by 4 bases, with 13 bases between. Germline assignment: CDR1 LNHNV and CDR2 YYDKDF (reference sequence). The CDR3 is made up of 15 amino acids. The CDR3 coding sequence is TGTGCCACCAGCAGAGAAGGAGGGGATCCGTACGAGCAGTACTTC. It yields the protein CATSREGGDPYEQYF.

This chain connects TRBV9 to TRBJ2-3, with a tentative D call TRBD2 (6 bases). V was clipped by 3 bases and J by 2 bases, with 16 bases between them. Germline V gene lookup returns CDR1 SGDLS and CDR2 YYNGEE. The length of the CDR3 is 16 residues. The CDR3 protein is CASSARSGPTTDTQYF. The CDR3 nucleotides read TGTGCCAGCAGCGCTCGTAGCGGCCCGACCACAGATACGCAGTATTTT.

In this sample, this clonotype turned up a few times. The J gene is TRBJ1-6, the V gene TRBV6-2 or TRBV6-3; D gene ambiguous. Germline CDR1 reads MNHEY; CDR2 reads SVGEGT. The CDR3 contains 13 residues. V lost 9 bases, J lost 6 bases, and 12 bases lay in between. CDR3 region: CASKLGGNSPLHF. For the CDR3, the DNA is TGTGCCAGTAAACTGGGAGGTAATTCACCCCTCCACTTT.

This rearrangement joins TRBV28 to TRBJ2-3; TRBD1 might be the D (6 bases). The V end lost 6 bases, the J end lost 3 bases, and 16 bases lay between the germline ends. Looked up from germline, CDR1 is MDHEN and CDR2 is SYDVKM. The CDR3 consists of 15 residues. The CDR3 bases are TGTGCCAGCAGCCTCCTAAACAGGGAGACAGATACGCAGTATTTT. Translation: CASSLLNRETDTQYF.

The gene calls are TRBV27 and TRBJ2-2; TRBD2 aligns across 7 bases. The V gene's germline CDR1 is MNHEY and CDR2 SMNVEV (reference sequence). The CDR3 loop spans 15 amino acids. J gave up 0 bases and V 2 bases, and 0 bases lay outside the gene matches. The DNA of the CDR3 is TGTGCCAGCAGTTTACTAGCGGCGAACACCGGGGAGCTGTTTTTT. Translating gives CASSLLAANTGELFF.